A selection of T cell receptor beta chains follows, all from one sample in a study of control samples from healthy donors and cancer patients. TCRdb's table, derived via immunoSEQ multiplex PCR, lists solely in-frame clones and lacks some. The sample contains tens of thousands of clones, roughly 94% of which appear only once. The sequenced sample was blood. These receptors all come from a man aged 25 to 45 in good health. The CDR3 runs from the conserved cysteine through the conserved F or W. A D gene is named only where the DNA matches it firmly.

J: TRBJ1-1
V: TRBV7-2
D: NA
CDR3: CASNRDLNTEAFF

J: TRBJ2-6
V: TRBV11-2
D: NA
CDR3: CASSLATGANVLTF

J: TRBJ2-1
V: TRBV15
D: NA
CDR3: CATSRDSGTYNEQFF

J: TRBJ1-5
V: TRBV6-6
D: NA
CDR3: CASMVGSNQPQHF

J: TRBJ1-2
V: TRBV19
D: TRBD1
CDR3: CASSPSATGGDYYGYTF

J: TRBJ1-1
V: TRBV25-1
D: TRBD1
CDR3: CASSEGQGRTEAFF

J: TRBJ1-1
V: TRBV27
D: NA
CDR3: CASSLIWSTEAFWSTEAFF

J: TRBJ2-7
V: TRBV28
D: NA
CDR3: CASSLSGVLYEQYF

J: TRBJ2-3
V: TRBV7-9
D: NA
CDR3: CASSLSLDTQYF

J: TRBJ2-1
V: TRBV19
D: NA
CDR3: CASSIRQPIYNEQFF

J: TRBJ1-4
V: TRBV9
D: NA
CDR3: CASSPHAGQGATSGELFF

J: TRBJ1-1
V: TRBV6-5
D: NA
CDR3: CASTAGRTTEAFF

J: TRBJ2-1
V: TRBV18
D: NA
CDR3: CASSYLRDEIGYNEQFF

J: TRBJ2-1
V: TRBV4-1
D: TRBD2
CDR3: CASSQFSGSGNEQFF

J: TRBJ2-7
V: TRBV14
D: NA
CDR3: CASSHSYEQYF

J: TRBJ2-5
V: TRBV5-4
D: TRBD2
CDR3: CASSPGTSDETQYF

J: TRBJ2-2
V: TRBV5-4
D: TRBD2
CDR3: CASSPGTSRTGELFF

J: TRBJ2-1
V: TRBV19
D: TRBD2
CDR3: CASKKSGMAYNEQFF

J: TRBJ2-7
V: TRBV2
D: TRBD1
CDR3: CASSRTGGGGGEQYF

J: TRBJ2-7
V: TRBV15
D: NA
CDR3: CATLGRGGREQYF

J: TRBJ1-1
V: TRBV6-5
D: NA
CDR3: CASFGGVNTEAFF

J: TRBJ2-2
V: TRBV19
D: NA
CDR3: CASSSYRETGELFF

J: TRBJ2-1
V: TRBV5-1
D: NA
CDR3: CASSLVTHSYNEQFF

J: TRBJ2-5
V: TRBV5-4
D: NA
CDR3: CASSLGGPRETQYF

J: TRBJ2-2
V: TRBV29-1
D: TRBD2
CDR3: CSVTHLGGGTNTGELFF

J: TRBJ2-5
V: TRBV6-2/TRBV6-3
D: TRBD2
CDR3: CASSLAGASQETQYF

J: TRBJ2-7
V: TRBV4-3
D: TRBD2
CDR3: CASSQETSGVYYEQYF

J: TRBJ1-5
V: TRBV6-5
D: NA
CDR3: CASSEGLVVNQPQHF

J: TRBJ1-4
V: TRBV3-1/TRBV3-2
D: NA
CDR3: CASSQDREKLFF